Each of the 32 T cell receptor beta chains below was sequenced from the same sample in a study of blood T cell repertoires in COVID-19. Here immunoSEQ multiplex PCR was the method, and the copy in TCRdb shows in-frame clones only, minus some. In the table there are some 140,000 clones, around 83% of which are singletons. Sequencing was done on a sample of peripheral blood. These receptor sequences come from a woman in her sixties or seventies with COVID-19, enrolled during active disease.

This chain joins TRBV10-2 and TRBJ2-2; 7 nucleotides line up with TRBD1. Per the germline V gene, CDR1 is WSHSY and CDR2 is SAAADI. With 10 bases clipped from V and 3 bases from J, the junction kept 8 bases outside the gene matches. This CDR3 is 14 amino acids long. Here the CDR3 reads CATRQGVDTGELFF. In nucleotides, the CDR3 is TGCGCCACCCGACAGGGTGTTGACACCGGGGAGCTGTTTTTT.

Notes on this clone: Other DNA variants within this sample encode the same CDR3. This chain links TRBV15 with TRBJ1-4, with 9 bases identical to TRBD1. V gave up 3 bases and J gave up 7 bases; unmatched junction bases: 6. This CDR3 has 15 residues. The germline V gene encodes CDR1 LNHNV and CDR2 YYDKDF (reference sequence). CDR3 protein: CATSRDRGGFEKLFF. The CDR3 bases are TGTGCCACCAGCAGGGACAGGGGAGGGTTTGAAAAACTGTTTTTT. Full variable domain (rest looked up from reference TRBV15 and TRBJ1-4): DAMVIQNPRYQVTQFGKPVTLSCSQTLNHNVMYWYQQKSSQAPKLLFHYYDKDFNNEADTPDNFQSRRPNTSFCFLDIRSPGLGDTAMYLCATSRDRGGFEKLFFGSGTQLSVL.

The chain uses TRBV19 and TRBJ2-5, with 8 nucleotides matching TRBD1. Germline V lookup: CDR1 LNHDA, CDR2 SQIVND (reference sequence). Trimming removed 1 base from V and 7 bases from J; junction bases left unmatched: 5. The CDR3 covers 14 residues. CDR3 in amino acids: CASSIGQGAGTQYF. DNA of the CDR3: TGTGCCAGTAGTATAGGGCAGGGGGCAGGGACCCAGTACTTC.

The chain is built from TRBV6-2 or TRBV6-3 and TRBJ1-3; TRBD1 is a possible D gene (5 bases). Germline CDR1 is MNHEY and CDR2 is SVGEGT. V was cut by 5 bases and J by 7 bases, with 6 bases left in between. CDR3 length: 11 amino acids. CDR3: CASSTGNTIYF. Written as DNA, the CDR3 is TGTGCCAGCAGTACAGGCAACACCATATATTTT.

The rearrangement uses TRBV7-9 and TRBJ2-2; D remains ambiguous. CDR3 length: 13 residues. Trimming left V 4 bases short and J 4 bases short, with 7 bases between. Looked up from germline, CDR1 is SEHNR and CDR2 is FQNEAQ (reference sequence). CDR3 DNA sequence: TGTGCCAGCAGCTCGCAGATCACCGGGGAGCTGTTTTTT. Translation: CASSSQITGELFF.

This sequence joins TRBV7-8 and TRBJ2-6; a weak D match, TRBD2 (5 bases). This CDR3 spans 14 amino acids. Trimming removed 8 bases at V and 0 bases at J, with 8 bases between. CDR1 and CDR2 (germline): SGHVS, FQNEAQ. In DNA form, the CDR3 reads TGTGCCAGCGAGCGGCTCTCTGGGGCCAACGTCCTGACTTTC. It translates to CASERLSGANVLTF.

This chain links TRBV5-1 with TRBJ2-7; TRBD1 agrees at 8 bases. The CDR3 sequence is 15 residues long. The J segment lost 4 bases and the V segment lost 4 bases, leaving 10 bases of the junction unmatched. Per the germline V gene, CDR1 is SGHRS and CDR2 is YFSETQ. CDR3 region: CASSPRQGSFYEQYV. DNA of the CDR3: TGCGCCAGCAGCCCCCGACAGGGGTCTTTTTACGAGCAGTACGTC.

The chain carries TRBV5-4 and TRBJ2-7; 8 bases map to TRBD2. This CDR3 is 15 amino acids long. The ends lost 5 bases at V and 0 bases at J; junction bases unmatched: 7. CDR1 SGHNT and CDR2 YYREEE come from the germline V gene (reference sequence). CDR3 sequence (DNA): TGTGCCAGCAGACGTGGTGGGACTAGCTCCTACGAGCAGTACTTC. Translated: CASRRGGTSSYEQYF.

The CDR3 coding sequence is TGTGCCAGCTCGGAGAGTTCGGGTGAAAAACTGTTTTTT. Protein product: CASSESSGEKLFF. This chain joins TRBV18 and TRBJ1-4; D remains ambiguous. The CDR3 loop spans 13 amino acids. The V and J ends lost 6 bases and 7 bases respectively, with 12 bases between them. CDR1 KGHSH and CDR2 LQKENI come from the germline V gene.

The CDR3 DNA reads TGCGCCAGCAGCTTGGCCGGTAGGACAGGAACCGGGGCCAACGTCCTGACTTTC. Encoded protein: CASSLAGRTGTGANVLTF. The V gene is TRBV5-1, the J gene TRBJ2-6; 7 bases match TRBD1. The CDR3 covers 18 residues. The ends lost 0 bases at V and 4 bases at J; junction bases unmatched: 10. From germline, CDR1 is SGHRS and CDR2 YFSETQ. The variable domain in full, with the rest retrieved from reference TRBV5-1 and TRBJ2-6, is KAGVTQTPRYLIKTRGQQVTLSCSPISGHRSVSWYQQTPGQGLQFLFEYFSETQRNKGNFPGRFSGRQFSNSRSEMNVSTLELGDSALYLCASSLAGRTGTGANVLTFGAGSRLTVL.

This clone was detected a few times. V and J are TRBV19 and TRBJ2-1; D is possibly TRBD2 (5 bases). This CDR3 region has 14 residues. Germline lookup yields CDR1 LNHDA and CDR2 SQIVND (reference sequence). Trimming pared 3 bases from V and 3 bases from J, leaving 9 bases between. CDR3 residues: CASSIAGIYNEQFF. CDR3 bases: TGTGCCAGTAGTATCGCCGGGATCTACAATGAGCAGTTCTTC.

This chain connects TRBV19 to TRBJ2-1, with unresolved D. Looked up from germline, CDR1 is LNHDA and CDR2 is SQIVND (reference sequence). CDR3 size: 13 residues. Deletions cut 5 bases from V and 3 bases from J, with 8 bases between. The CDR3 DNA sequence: TGTGCCAGTAGTTCTACAGACTACAATGAGCAGTTCTTC. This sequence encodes CASSSTDYNEQFF. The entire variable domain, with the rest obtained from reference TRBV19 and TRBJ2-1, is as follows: DGGITQSPKYLFRKEGQNVTLSCEQNLNHDAMYWYRQDPGQGLRLIYYSQIVNDFQKGDIAEGYSVSREKKESFPLTVTSAQKNPTAFYLCASSSTDYNEQFFGPGTRLTVL.

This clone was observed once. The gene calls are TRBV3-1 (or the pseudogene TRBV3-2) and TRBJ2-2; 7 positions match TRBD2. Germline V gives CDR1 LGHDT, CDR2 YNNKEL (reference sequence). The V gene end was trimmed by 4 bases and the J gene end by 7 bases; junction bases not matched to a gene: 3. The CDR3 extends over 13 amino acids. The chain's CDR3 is CASSREGFGELFF. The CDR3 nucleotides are TGTGCCAGCAGCCGGGAGGGGTTCGGGGAGCTGTTTTTT.

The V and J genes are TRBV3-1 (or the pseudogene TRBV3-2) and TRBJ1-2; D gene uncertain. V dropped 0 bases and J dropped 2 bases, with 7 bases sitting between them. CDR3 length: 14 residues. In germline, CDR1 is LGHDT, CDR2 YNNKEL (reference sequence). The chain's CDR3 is CASSQEGGNYGYTF. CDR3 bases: TGTGCCAGCAGCCAAGAGGGAGGGAACTATGGCTACACCTTC.

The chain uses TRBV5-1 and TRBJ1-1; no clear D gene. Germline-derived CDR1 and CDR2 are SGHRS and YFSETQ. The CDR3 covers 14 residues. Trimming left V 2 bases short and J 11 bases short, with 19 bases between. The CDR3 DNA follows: TGCGCCAGCAGCTTTGGTCCATCGGGAAGTGAGGCTTTCTTT. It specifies CASSFGPSGSEAFF.

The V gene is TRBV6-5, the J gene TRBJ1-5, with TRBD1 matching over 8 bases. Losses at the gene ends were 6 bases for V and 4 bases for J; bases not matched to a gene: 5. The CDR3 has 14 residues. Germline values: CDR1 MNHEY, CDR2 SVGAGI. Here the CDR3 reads CASSRQGANQPQHF. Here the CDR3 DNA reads TGTGCCAGCAGCCGTCAGGGGGCGAATCAGCCCCAGCATTTT.

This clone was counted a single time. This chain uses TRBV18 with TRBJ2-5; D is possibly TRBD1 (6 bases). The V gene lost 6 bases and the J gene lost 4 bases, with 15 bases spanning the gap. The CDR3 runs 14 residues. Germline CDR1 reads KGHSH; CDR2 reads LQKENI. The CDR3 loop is CASSPYSRGETQYF. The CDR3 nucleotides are TGTGCCAGCTCTCCGTATTCCAGGGGAGAGACCCAGTACTTC.

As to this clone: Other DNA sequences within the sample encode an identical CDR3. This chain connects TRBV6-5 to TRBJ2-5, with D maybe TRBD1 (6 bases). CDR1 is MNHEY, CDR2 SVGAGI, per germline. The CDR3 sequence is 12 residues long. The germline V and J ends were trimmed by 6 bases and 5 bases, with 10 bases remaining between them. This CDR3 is CASRQGRETQYF. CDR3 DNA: TGTGCCAGCAGACAGGGAAGGGAGACCCAGTACTTC.

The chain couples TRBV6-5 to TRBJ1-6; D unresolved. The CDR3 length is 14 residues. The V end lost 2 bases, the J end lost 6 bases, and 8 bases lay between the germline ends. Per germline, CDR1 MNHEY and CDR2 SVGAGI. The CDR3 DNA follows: TGTGCCAGCAGTTACGCGGATCTTAATTCACCCCTCCACTTT. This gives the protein CASSYADLNSPLHF.

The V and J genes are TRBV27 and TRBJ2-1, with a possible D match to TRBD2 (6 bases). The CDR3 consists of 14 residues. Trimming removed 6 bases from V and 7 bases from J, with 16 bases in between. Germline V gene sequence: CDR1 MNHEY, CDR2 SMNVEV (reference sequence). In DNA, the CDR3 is TGTGCCAGCAGGACTGACCGGGGGACTAATGAGCAGTTCTTC. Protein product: CASRTDRGTNEQFF.

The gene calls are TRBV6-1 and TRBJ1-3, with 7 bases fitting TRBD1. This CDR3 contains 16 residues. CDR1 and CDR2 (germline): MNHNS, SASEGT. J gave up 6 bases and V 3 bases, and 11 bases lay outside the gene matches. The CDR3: CASSDGGRGWENTIYF. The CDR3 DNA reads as TGTGCCAGCAGTGATGGAGGCAGGGGGTGGGAAAACACCATATATTTT.

The CDR3 DNA follows: TGCAGCGTTTTCACCACAGGGGGCTTAGGAAACACCATATATTTT. This encodes CSVFTTGGLGNTIYF. The J gene is TRBJ1-3, the V gene TRBV29-1; 9 nucleotides align to TRBD1. The V and J ends lost 5 bases and 4 bases, in that order; junction bases with no gene match: 9. From germline, CDR1 is SQVTM and CDR2 ANQGSEA. The CDR3 length is 15 residues.

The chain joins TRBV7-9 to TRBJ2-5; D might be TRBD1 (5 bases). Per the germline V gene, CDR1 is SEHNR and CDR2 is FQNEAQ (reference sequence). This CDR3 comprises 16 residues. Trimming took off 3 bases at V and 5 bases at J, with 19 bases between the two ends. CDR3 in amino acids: CASSLRRGVNTETQYF. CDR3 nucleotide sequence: TGTGCCAGCAGCTTGAGAAGGGGCGTTAATACGGAGACCCAGTACTTC.

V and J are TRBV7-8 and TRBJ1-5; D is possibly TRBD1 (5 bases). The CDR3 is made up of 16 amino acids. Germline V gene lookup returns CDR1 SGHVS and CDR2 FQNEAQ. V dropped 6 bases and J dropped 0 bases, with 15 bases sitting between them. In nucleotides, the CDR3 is TGTGCCAGCAGTCGAGAGGGACTTTATAGCAATCAGCCCCAGCATTTT. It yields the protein CASSREGLYSNQPQHF.

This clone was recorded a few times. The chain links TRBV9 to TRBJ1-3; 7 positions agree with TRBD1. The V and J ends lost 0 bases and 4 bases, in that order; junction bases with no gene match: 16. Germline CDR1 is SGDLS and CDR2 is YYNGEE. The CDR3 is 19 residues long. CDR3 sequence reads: CASSVDPPQTGTSGNTIYF. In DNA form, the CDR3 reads TGTGCCAGCAGCGTAGACCCCCCCCAGACAGGGACGTCCGGAAACACCATATATTTT.

DNA for the CDR3: TGTGCCAGCAGCTTGGCCCGAGACAGGGGTAATTCACCCCTCCACTTT. Translating gives CASSLARDRGNSPLHF. The rearrangement joins TRBV5-4 to TRBJ1-6, with 8 nucleotides matching TRBD1. Trimming took 0 bases from V and 6 from J; bases not matched to a gene: 5. The CDR3 sequence is 16 residues long. Germline CDR1 SGHNT, CDR2 YYREEE (reference sequence).

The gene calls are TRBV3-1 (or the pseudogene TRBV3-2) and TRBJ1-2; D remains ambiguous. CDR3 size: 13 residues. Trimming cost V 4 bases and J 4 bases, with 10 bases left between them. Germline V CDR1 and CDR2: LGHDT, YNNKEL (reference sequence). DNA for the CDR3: TGTGCCAGCAGCCTCGGAGGGCTCTATGGCTACACCTTC. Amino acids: CASSLGGLYGYTF.

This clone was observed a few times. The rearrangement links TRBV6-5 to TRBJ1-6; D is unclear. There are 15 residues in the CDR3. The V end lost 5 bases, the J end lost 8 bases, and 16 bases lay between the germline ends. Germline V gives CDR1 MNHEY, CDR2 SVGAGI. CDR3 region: CASSPQSGRDSPLHF. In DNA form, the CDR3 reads TGTGCCAGCAGTCCCCAGTCTGGGCGGGATTCACCCCTCCACTTT.

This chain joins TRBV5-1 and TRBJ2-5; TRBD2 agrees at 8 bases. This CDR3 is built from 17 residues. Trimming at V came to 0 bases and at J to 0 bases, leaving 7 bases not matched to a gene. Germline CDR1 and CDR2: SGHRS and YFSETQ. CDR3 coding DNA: TGCGCCAGCAGCTTGGGGCAGGTAGCGGGAAACCAAGAGACCCAGTACTTC. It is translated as CASSLGQVAGNQETQYF.

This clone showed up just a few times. CDR3 sequence reads: CASSDSFGTELFF. CDR3 sequence (DNA): TGTGCCAGCAGTGACTCGTTCGGCACAGAACTGTTTTTT. The chain links TRBV6-4 to TRBJ1-4; no clear D. This CDR3 region has 13 residues. Germline CDR1 and CDR2: MRHNA and SNTAGT. Trimming removed 0 bases at V and 12 bases at J, with 11 bases between.

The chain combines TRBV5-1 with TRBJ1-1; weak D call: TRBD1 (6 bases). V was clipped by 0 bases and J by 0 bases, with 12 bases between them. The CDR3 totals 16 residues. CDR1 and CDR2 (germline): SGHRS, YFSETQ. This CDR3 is CASSLVVGHLNTEAFF. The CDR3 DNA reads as TGCGCCAGCAGCTTGGTGGTGGGACACTTGAACACTGAAGCTTTCTTT.

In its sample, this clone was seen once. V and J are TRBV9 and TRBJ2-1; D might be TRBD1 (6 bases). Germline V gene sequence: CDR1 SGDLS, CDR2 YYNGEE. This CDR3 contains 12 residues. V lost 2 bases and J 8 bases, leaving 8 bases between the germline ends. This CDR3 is CASSVGTYEQFF. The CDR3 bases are TGTGCCAGCAGCGTGGGGACATATGAGCAGTTCTTC.